The 27 T cell receptor beta chains below all came from one sample that was sequenced in a study of human CD8 memory T cell subsets. UMI-labeled 5' RACE was used to make TCR beta libraries. TCRdb reanalyzed the 5' RACE reads, giving one entry per CDR3 protein sequence and no DNA. The sample has about 10,000 distinct CDR3 sequences, and its top ten clones hold about 20%. It was CCR7+ PD-1+ TIGIT+ early memory CD8+ T cells with exhausted-like traits that constituted TPEX cells. Sequenced sample: CD8+ T cells from PBMCs. All receptors come from a human donor in good health.

The chain links TRBV11-1 to TRBJ2-1; as DNA is missing, the TRBD1 call by TCRdb cannot be tested. The CDR3 covers 14 residues. Per germline, CDR1 SGHAT and CDR2 FQDESV (reference sequence). The CDR3 loop reads CASSPKNRGHEQFF.

The chain employs TRBV6-2 or TRBV6-3 and TRBJ1-5; there is no DNA to check the TCRdb D call of TRBD1. The CDR3 loop spans 18 amino acids. From germline, CDR1 is MNHEY and CDR2 SVGEGT. This CDR3 is CASSSKGDREKYNQPQHF.

The chain employs TRBV19 and TRBJ2-7; TCRdb's D call, TRBD1, is unchecked because there is no DNA. Germline V lookup: CDR1 LNHDA, CDR2 SQIVND (reference sequence). This CDR3 is 16 amino acids long. CDR3: CASSIEWGQGTYEQYF.

Frequency places this clonotype as medium-sized (0.01 to 0.1%). The rearrangement links TRBV29-1 to TRBJ2-1. From germline, CDR1 is SQVTM and CDR2 ANQGSEA. There are 13 residues in the CDR3. This chain's CDR3 is CTIGPTAYNEQFF.

The rearrangement links TRBV7-9 to TRBJ2-3; the D call of TRBD1 rests on TCRdb alone, since no DNA is present to check it. From germline, CDR1 is SEHNR and CDR2 FQNEAQ (reference sequence). The CDR3 consists of 16 residues. CDR3 in amino acids: CASSFPGQGAPDTQYF.

The rearrangement links TRBV4-1 to TRBJ2-1. This CDR3 spans 16 amino acids. Germline values: CDR1 MGHRA, CDR2 YSYEKL. CDR3: CASSQGFRTTYNEQFF.

The V and J genes are TRBV7-2 and TRBJ2-1; the TCRdb call, TRBD2, lacks DNA for checking. The CDR3 consists of 15 residues. Germline CDR1 reads SGHTA; CDR2 reads FQGNSA. The CDR3 is CASRVSAGGRNEQFF.

By frequency, this clonotype registers large. J is TRBJ2-7 and V is TRBV7-9. The CDR3 is 12 residues long. In germline, CDR1 is SEHNR, CDR2 FQNEAQ (reference sequence). CDR3 in amino acids: CASSQEAYEQYF. Full variable domain (missing parts from reference TRBV7-9 and TRBJ2-7): DTGVSQNPRHKITKRGQNVTFRCDPISEHNRLYWYRQTLGQGPEFLTYFQNEAQLEKSRLLSDRFSAERPKGSFSTLEIQRTEQGDSAMYLCASSQEAYEQYFGPGTRLTVT.

V is TRBV6-2 or TRBV6-3 and J is TRBJ2-7; absent DNA, TCRdb's TRBD1 call cannot be checked. The V gene's germline CDR1 is MNHEY and CDR2 SVGEGT. CDR3 length: 12 amino acids. CDR3 region: CASSLGGIEQYF.

This clonotype is classed as medium-sized (0.01 to 0.1%) by frequency. The V gene is TRBV4-3, the J gene TRBJ2-1; TCRdb names TRBD2, which stays unverified in the absence of DNA. CDR3 size: 17 residues. Per the germline V gene, CDR1 is LGHNA and CDR2 is YSLEER. This CDR3 is CASSQTRGLAGSIEQFF.

This sequence joins TRBV4-3 and TRBJ2-4; TCRdb outputs TRBD2, but without DNA this stays unchecked. CDR3 length: 20 amino acids. Germline loops: CDR1 LGHNA, CDR2 YSLEER. The CDR3 is CASSQGRASGRYSGKNIQYF.

The chain joins TRBV5-6 to TRBJ1-5. The CDR3 has 16 amino acids. Germline V CDR1 and CDR2: SGHDT, YYEEEE. The CDR3 loop is CASSARRGDSNQPQHF.

This chain connects TRBV4-3 to TRBJ2-5; checking the TCRdb D call of TRBD1 is not possible without DNA. Germline CDR1 and CDR2: LGHNA and YSLEER. The CDR3 contains 15 residues. The CDR3 loop reads CASSLYRGQQETQYF.

The chain couples TRBV19 to TRBJ2-5; TCRdb proposes TRBD1, but this gene call is untestable without DNA. Per germline, CDR1 LNHDA and CDR2 SQIVND (reference sequence). The length of the CDR3 is 14 residues. CDR3 sequence: CASSITGRQETQYF.

This clonotype is medium-sized by frequency. This chain links TRBV12-3 or TRBV12-4 with TRBJ1-6; TCRdb names TRBD1, which stays unverified in the absence of DNA. This CDR3 contains 16 residues. The CDR3 here is CASSLVAGGYNSPLHF.

The rearrangement joins TRBV28 to TRBJ2-3. The CDR3 sequence is 12 residues long. The germline V gene has CDR1 MDHEN and CDR2 SYDVKM. The chain's CDR3 is CASHSGPDTQYF.

The gene calls are TRBV7-9 and TRBJ2-3. CDR3 size: 15 residues. Germline V lookup: CDR1 SEHNR, CDR2 FQNEAQ (reference sequence). CDR3: CASSSKDRRTDTQYF.

The chain recombines TRBV12-3 or TRBV12-4 with TRBJ2-2. This CDR3 comprises 12 residues. CDR3 loop: CASSHGTGELFF.

The rearrangement joins TRBV12-3 or TRBV12-4 to TRBJ2-7; TCRdb calls TRBD1, which cannot be checked without DNA. This CDR3 contains 16 residues. The CDR3 spells CASSQINRDRAYEQYF.

The chain is built from TRBV5-6 and TRBJ2-1; TCRdb calls TRBD1, which cannot be checked without DNA. Germline V gives CDR1 SGHDT, CDR2 YYEEEE. The CDR3 covers 13 residues. This chain's CDR3 is CASSSRQGNEQFF.

CDR3 loop: CSVETRTAVFYEQYF. The gene calls are TRBV29-1 and TRBJ2-7; absent DNA, TCRdb's TRBD1 call cannot be checked. Looked up from germline, CDR1 is SQVTM and CDR2 is ANQGSEA. The CDR3 contains 15 residues.

The J gene is TRBJ2-1, the V gene TRBV14. Germline V lookup: CDR1 SGHDN, CDR2 FVKESK. The CDR3 has 12 residues. CDR3 region: CASSQHMGEQFF. Looking up the rest from reference TRBV14 and TRBJ2-1 gives the full variable domain: EAGVTQFPSHSVIEKGQTVTLRCDPISGHDNLYWYRRVMGKEIKFLLHFVKESKQDESGMPNNRFLAERTGGTYSTLKVQPAELEDSGVYFCASSQHMGEQFFGPGTRLTVL.

This rearrangement joins TRBV4-3 to TRBJ2-7; TCRdb's D call of TRBD1 is untestable without DNA. This CDR3 is 14 amino acids long. The germline V gene has CDR1 LGHNA and CDR2 YSLEER. The CDR3 sequence: CASSQGQGTYEQYF.

According to its frequency, this clonotype is medium-sized. J is TRBJ2-5 and V is TRBV12-3 or TRBV12-4. There are 12 residues in the CDR3. CDR3 amino acids: CASSPDGGTQYF.

Frequency places this clonotype as medium-sized. The chain combines TRBV5-1 with TRBJ2-1; TCRdb indicates TRBD1, and absent DNA this call remains unverified. The CDR3 is 15 amino acids. Looked up from germline, CDR1 is SGHRS and CDR2 is YFSETQ. CDR3 residues: CASSSRQGRNNEQFF.

The chain uses TRBV24-1 and TRBJ2-3; TCRdb's D gene call, TRBD1, goes unchecked for lack of DNA. The CDR3 runs 18 residues. Germline CDR1 KGHDR, CDR2 SFDVKD. The CDR3 sequence is CATSDLGAASTLTDTQYF.

This sequence joins TRBV3-1 and TRBJ2-5; the D call from TCRdb, TRBD1, cannot be confirmed without DNA. The CDR3 is 17 amino acids. Germline V gene lookup returns CDR1 LGHDT and CDR2 YNNKEL (reference sequence). Here the CDR3 reads CASSQGPGQGVTMTQYF.